The 2 T cell receptor beta chains below all came from one sample that was sequenced in a study of CD8+ T cells in alopecia areata. Following extraction, RNA underwent reverse transcription to cDNA, which served as the sequencing template. The method was immunoSEQ multiplex PCR; TCRdb's version includes in-frame clones alone and lacks a portion of them. This sample yields over 150,000 clones, of which around three fifths are seen a single time; approximately 15% belongs to the top ten. Documented treatment: oral pan-JAK inhibitor, 5-10 mg twice daily. The sample in question was CD4+ T cells sorted from blood, obtained at week 24, from a patient treated with tofacitinib. The receptors derive from a human donor with alopecia areata.

The rearrangement uses TRBV5-1 and TRBJ2-2; D is unresolved. The germline V and J ends were trimmed by 1 base and 3 bases, with 10 bases remaining between them. Per germline, CDR1 SGHRS and CDR2 YFSETQ. This CDR3 comprises 15 residues. The CDR3 DNA is TGCGCCAGCAGCTTGTATCTAGGCGACACCGGGGAGCTGTTTTTT. Amino acids: CASSLYLGDTGELFF.

The chain links TRBV6-1 to TRBJ1-5; TRBD1 is a possible D gene (6 bases). The CDR3 has 15 residues. The germline V gene encodes CDR1 MNHNS and CDR2 SASEGT. The V and J ends lost 10 bases and 0 bases respectively, with 16 bases between them. The CDR3 loop is CATQGRPDSNQPQHF. CDR3 nucleotide sequence: TGTGCCACCCAGGGGAGGCCGGATAGCAATCAGCCCCAGCATTTT.